This record looks at one T cell receptor beta chain sequence and its context. These data originate in a study of blood T cell repertoires in COVID-19. In the study overall: Italy, Spain and the United States were the sources of the convalescent and acute COVID-19 samples. The analysed material was cDNA or gDNA that came from T cells, B-cell-depleted T cells, or PBMCs.

In the original processing: From reference gene primer amplification, estimates of nucleated cell counts were derived. The assay was immunoSEQ multiplex PCR, and TCRdb's table has in-frame clones only and misses some. The DNA was the basis for D and trimming; V, J and clone size are from that table. The repertoire includes some 200,000 clones, roughly 80% of them detected once, and under 11% sits in the top ten. This clonotype was sampled from a woman of 80 years or more with acute or convalescent COVID-19. What was sequenced was peripheral blood.

The CDR3 is CSGRTTSGRYTSTDTQYF. In DNA, the CDR3 is TGCAGCGGTAGAACGACTAGCGGGAGGTATACTAGCACAGATACGCAGTATTTT. The genes are TRBV29-1 and TRBJ2-3; 13 nucleotides match TRBD2. The V and J ends lost 7 bases and 0 bases, in that order; junction bases with no gene match: 13. In germline, CDR1 is SQVTM, CDR2 ANQGSEA. There are 18 residues in the CDR3.